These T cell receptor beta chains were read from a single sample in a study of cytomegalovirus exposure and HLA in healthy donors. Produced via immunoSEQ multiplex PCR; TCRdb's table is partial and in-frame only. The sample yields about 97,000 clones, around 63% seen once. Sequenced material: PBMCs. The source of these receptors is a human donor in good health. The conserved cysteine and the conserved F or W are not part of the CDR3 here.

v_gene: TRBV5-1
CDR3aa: ASSLVTGPYNEQF

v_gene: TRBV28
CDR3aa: ASSLVEGYGYT

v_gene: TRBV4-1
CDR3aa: ASSQGGVRGTQY

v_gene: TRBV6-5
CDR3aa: ASSYHLTSGNNEQF

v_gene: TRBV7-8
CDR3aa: ASRTATYTGELF

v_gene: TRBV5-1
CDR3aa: ASRGTGTYEQY

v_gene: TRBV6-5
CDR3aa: ASRAGGRNEKLF

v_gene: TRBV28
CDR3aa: ASSLDRGGTEAF

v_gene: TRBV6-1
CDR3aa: ASSAITNTGELF

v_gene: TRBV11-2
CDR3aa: ASSLGRGGGEKLF

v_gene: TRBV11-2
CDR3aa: ASSLDPARDIQY

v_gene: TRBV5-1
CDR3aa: ASSVGPTYEQY

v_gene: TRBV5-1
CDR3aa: ASKILDNSYNEQF

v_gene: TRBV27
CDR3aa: ASRGPATNEKLF

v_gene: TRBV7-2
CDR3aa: ASSLAQISNQPQH

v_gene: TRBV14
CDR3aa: ASSPLTQRISTDTQY

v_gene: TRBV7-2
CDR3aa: ASSIRRG

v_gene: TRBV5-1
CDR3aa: ASSIRLAGEGAPRTQY

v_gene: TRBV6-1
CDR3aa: ASLRDRVKDQPQH

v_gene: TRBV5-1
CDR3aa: ASSLHNGNYEQY

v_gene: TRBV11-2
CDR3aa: ASSLGYIKGDEQF

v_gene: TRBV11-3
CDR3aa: ASSHRTSGYTDTQY

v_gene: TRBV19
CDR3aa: ASSLTHPGLNYGYT

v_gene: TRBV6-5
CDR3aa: ASRERQGAYEQY